A single sample is the source of the 5 T cell receptor beta chains below, sequenced in a study of cytomegalovirus exposure and HLA in healthy donors. Sequenced by immunoSEQ multiplex PCR; TCRdb stores in-frame clones only, minus some. The sample has about 98,000 clones, roughly nine tenths seen once. Sample: PBMCs. All receptors come from a woman in her thirties in good health and CMV-seronegative.

The rearrangement joins TRBV5-1 to TRBJ2-2; possible D gene TRBD2, 5 bases. Germline lookup yields CDR1 SGHRS and CDR2 YFSETQ. CDR3 length: 15 amino acids. Deletions cut 4 bases from V and 3 bases from J, with 13 bases between. The CDR3 coding sequence is TGCGCCAGCAGCCCTATAACAGCGGACACCGGGGAGCTGTTTTTT. It encodes CASSPITADTGELFF.

The rearrangement joins TRBV19 to TRBJ1-1, with 8 bases that match TRBD1. The CDR3 totals 13 residues. Unmatched junction bases numbered 2, after V lost 3 bases and J lost 5 bases. CDR1 is LNHDA, CDR2 SQIVND, per germline (reference sequence). The CDR3, as DNA: TGTGCCAGTAGTATCAACAGGGGGACTGAAGCTTTCTTT. Protein sequence: CASSINRGTEAFF.

The rearrangement links TRBV9 to TRBJ2-2; D perhaps matches TRBD2 (5 bases). The CDR3 runs 15 residues. Germline V CDR1 and CDR2: SGDLS, YYNGEE. Trimming cost V 0 bases and J 8 bases, with 14 bases left between them. The CDR3 is CASSVVSARLGELFF. Written as DNA, the CDR3 is TGTGCCAGCAGCGTAGTTAGCGCCAGGTTGGGGGAGCTGTTTTTT.

The chain couples TRBV28 to TRBJ2-7, with TRBD1 matching over 9 bases. V lost 6 bases, J lost 4 bases, and 4 bases stayed unmatched. This CDR3 spans 13 amino acids. The germline V gene encodes CDR1 MDHEN and CDR2 SYDVKM. CDR3 DNA: TGTGCCAGCAGAGGACAGGGGCTGTACGAGCAGTACTTC. It is translated as CASRGQGLYEQYF. The full variable domain, in which reference TRBV28 and TRBJ2-7 provide the parts outside the CDR3, is DVKVTQSSRYLVKRTGEKVFLECVQDMDHENMFWYRQDPGLGLRLIYFSYDVKMKEKGDIPEGYSVSREKKERFSLILESASTNQTSMYLCASRGQGLYEQYFGPGTRLTVT.

This chain connects TRBV9 to TRBJ1-1, with D perhaps TRBD1 (5 bases). CDR3 size: 13 residues. The germline gives CDR1 SGDLS, CDR2 YYNGEE. Trimming removed 4 bases at V and 1 base at J, with 8 bases between. CDR3 residues: CASSTGQNTEAFF. In nucleotides, the CDR3 is TGTGCCAGCAGCACCGGACAGAACACTGAAGCTTTCTTT.